The next 20 T cell receptor beta chains were all read from a single sample in a study of neurological immune-mediated disorders. TCRdb reanalysed the 5' RACE reads using MiXCR and keeps one entry per CDR3 protein. The profile shows around 100,000 distinct CDR3 sequences, about 10% of them singletons. Documented time point: longitudinal time-point 3. The sequenced sample consisted of PBMCs. These receptors were taken from a female donor with HTLV-1-associated myelopathy (HAM/TSP).

This clonotype was seen ten or more times. The chain employs TRBV5-1 and TRBJ2-7; unclear D gene. CDR3 length: 11 amino acids. V dropped 4 bases and J dropped 5 bases, with 7 bases sitting between them. Germline CDR1 is SGHRS and CDR2 is YFSETQ. The CDR3 loop is CASSARNEQYF. The CDR3 bases are TGCGCCAGCAGCGCGAGAAACGAGCAGTACTTC.

This clonotype has just a few counts. The gene calls are TRBV20-1 and TRBJ1-5; D gene uncertain. The CDR3 length is 16 residues. Per germline, CDR1 DFQATT and CDR2 SNEGSKA (reference sequence). V lost 0 bases and J 1 base, leaving 13 bases between the germline ends. The CDR3 loop reads CSARDPVVKSNQPQHF. The DNA of the CDR3 is TGCAGTGCTAGAGATCCGGTGGTAAAGAGCAATCAGCCCCAGCATTTT.

This sequence joins TRBV20-1 and TRBJ2-7; 7 bases match TRBD2. Trimming at V came to 5 bases and at J to 0 bases, leaving 4 bases not matched to a gene. Germline assignment: CDR1 DFQATT and CDR2 SNEGSKA (reference sequence). The CDR3 runs 13 residues. The CDR3 reads CSAGGGYSYEQYF. CDR3 DNA: TGCAGTGCTGGGGGGGGGTACTCCTACGAGCAGTACTTC.

This clonotype appeared many times. V gene TRBV10-3 combines with J gene TRBJ1-6, with D unresolved. The germline gives CDR1 ENHRY, CDR2 SYGVKD. The CDR3 covers 13 residues. The CDR3 loop reads CAIRDYDNSPLHF. The CDR3 DNA sequence: TGTGCAATCCGGGATTACGATAATTCACCCCTCCACTTT.

This clonotype was seen many times. The chain uses TRBV7-2 and TRBJ2-5, with 10 bases that match TRBD2. This CDR3 contains 13 residues. The germline V gene has CDR1 SGHTA and CDR2 FQGNSA. The ends lost 1 base at V and 7 bases at J; junction bases unmatched: 0. CDR3 amino acids: CASSLERGGTQYF. The CDR3 DNA follows: TGTGCCAGCAGCTTAGAGCGGGGGGGGACCCAGTACTTC.

This clonotype was seen only a few times. The genes are TRBV6-6 and TRBJ2-1, with 11 bases fitting TRBD2. The length of the CDR3 is 15 residues. Germline lookup yields CDR1 MNHNY and CDR2 SVGAGI (reference sequence). Losses at the gene ends were 0 bases for V and 8 bases for J; bases not matched to a gene: 3. Here the CDR3 DNA reads TGTGCCAGCAGTTACTCGGCTAGCGGGGGGTATGAGCAGTTCTTC. Amino acid sequence: CASSYSASGGYEQFF.

This clonotype has at least ten counts. This chain uses TRBV12-3 or TRBV12-4 with TRBJ2-2; no reliable D call. CDR3 length: 14 amino acids. V dropped 1 base and J dropped 2 bases, with 5 bases sitting between them. The CDR3 bases are TGTGCCAGCAGTTTAGGGTCTAACACCGGGGAGCTGTTTTTT. This sequence encodes CASSLGSNTGELFF.

In this sample, this clonotype turned up once. The chain couples TRBV12-3 or TRBV12-4 to TRBJ2-3, with 10 nucleotides matching TRBD2. The CDR3 runs to 15 residues. Trimming removed 5 bases from V and 2 bases from J; junction bases left unmatched: 4. The CDR3 DNA reads TGTGCCAGCAGTCAGCGGGGGGGCGCCACAGATACGCAGTATTTT. This gives the protein CASSQRGGATDTQYF.

The chain couples TRBV10-2 to TRBJ2-1; D gene unclear. The CDR3 is made up of 12 amino acids. The V gene lost 5 bases and the J gene lost 7 bases, with 9 bases spanning the gap. Germline CDR1 WSHSY, CDR2 SAAADI. The CDR3 sequence is CASSLAWNEQFF. The CDR3 DNA is TGCGCCAGCAGTCTGGCCTGGAATGAGCAGTTCTTC.

The J gene is TRBJ2-7, the V gene TRBV5-1; D call uncertain. The CDR3 consists of 15 residues. V shed 0 bases and J shed 3 bases, with 13 bases lying between them. Germline V gene sequence: CDR1 SGHRS, CDR2 YFSETQ. The CDR3 loop reads CASSLEGISYYEQYF. Here the CDR3 DNA reads TGCGCCAGCAGCTTGGAAGGGATCTCCTACTACGAGCAGTACTTC.

This clonotype was detected many times. The rearrangement joins TRBV12-3 or TRBV12-4 to TRBJ2-7; 8 positions match TRBD2. The CDR3 has 13 residues. Trimming at V came to 2 bases and at J to 6 bases, leaving 3 bases not matched to a gene. This CDR3 reads CASSLSGGGEQYF. The CDR3 nucleotides read TGTGCCAGCAGTTTATCCGGGGGGGGCGAGCAGTACTTC.

In this sample, this clonotype turned up a few times. This chain joins TRBV20-1 and TRBJ1-1; D is unclear. The CDR3 has 12 residues. The V end was cut by 5 bases, the J end by 1 base, with 8 bases between. CDR1 and CDR2 from the germline V gene are DFQATT and SNEGSKA (reference sequence). The CDR3 nucleotides are TGCAGTGCTCAAAACTCGAACACTGAAGCTTTCTTT. As protein: CSAQNSNTEAFF.

This clonotype was picked up many times. The rearrangement uses TRBV6-5 and TRBJ1-1; TRBD1 matches at 12 bases. This CDR3 has 17 amino acids. V shed 8 bases and J 4 bases; nucleotides not matched to a gene: 14. CDR1 and CDR2 from the germline V gene are MNHEY and SVGAGI. CDR3: CASSRAGTGGSGTEAFF. The DNA of the CDR3 is TGTGCCAGCTCCCGTGCAGGGACAGGGGGCTCGGGCACTGAAGCTTTCTTT.

Many counts were recorded for this clonotype. In nucleotides, the CDR3 is TGCAGTGCTAACAGGGGGCCTGAAGAGACCCAGTACTTC. Amino acid sequence: CSANRGPEETQYF. The genes are TRBV20-1 and TRBJ2-5, with TRBD1 matching 9 bases. CDR1 DFQATT and CDR2 SNEGSKA come from the germline V gene (reference sequence). The J segment lost 3 bases and the V segment lost 4 bases, leaving 3 bases of the junction unmatched. The CDR3 runs 13 residues.

At least ten counts were recorded for this clonotype. This CDR3 is CASSQDPQQGYEQYF. The CDR3 DNA reads as TGCGCCAGCAGCCAAGACCCTCAACAGGGCTACGAGCAGTACTTC. The chain is built from TRBV4-1 and TRBJ2-7; weak D call: TRBD1 (6 bases). Trimming removed 0 bases at V and 3 bases at J, with 12 bases between. The CDR3 loop spans 15 amino acids. The germline CDR1 and CDR2 sequences are MGHRA and YSYEKL.

Many counts were recorded for this clonotype. The V gene is TRBV2, the J gene TRBJ1-1; maybe TRBD1 (6 bases). V was shortened by 7 bases and J by 4 bases, with 13 bases between the two germline ends. Germline values: CDR1 SNHLY, CDR2 FYNNEI. This CDR3 spans 13 amino acids. The CDR3 region is CASTEGGFTEAFF. The CDR3 nucleotides read TGTGCCAGCACCGAAGGGGGTTTCACTGAAGCTTTCTTT.

This clonotype was observed at least ten times. The V call is TRBV18, the J call TRBJ2-4; a weak D match, TRBD2 (5 bases). CDR3 length equals 15 residues. Deletions cut 2 bases from V and 7 bases from J, with 15 bases between. The germline gives CDR1 KGHSH, CDR2 LQKENI. CDR3 sequence: CASSPTRVSGNIQYF. The CDR3 DNA reads TGTGCCAGCTCACCAACGCGGGTGTCGGGTAACATTCAGTACTTC. Drawing the rest from reference TRBV18 and TRBJ2-4, the complete variable domain is NAGVMQNPRHLVRRRGQEARLRCSPMKGHSHVYWYRQLPEEGLKFMVYLQKENIIDESGMPKERFSAEFPKEGPSILRIQQVVRGDSAAYFCASSPTRVSGNIQYFGAGTRLSVL.

In this sample, this clonotype turned up many times. This chain links TRBV27 with TRBJ2-1; TRBD1 matches 10 bases. Germline values: CDR1 MNHEY, CDR2 SMNVEV (reference sequence). The CDR3 has 16 amino acids. The V gene end was trimmed by 7 bases and the J gene end by 5 bases; junction bases not matched to a gene: 11. This CDR3 is CASTPTGTGDHNEQFF. CDR3 in DNA: TGTGCCAGCACCCCAACGGGGACAGGGGATCACAATGAGCAGTTCTTC.

This clonotype was seen ten or more times. The rearrangement uses TRBV30 and TRBJ2-2; D remains ambiguous. Looked up from germline, CDR1 is GTSNPN and CDR2 is SVGIG (reference sequence). Trimming left V 3 bases short and J 1 base short, with 3 bases between. The CDR3 runs to 12 residues. The CDR3 sequence is CAWRLNTGELFF. The CDR3 region has the DNA TGTGCCTGGAGATTGAACACCGGGGAGCTGTTTTTT.

This clonotype was seen ten or more times. V and J are TRBV5-1 and TRBJ1-1; TRBD1 agrees at 7 bases. Germline CDR1 is SGHRS and CDR2 is YFSETQ. The J segment lost 4 bases and the V segment lost 1 base, leaving 7 bases of the junction unmatched. CDR3 length: 15 residues. CDR3 coding DNA: TGCGCCAGCAGCTTGTCGACAGGGAAAGGCACTGAAGCTTTCTTT. It yields the protein CASSLSTGKGTEAFF.